The TCR beta chain described here comes from a study of blood T cell repertoires in COVID-19 (dated by TCRdb to the early 2020s). For context, the study as a whole: Samples covering the acute and convalescent phases of COVID-19 were provided by collaborators in the United States, Italy and Spain. Deeply sampled blood TCRbeta repertoires from subjects exposed to, actively infected with, or recovered from COVID-19 were included in the dataset. A de-identified subject ID, COVID-19 status, age in years and sex were almost always included in the sample metadata. The samples were drawn from the first 160 participants of the ongoing ImmuneRACE study and from 1,254 subjects provided by 6 global collaborators. The prospective study material was composed of cDNA or gDNA derived from T cells, B-cell-depleted T cells, or PBMCs. Where available, HLA class I and class II types were taken from metadata supplied by the sample provider and were not determined by assay-based typing. A freely available public database, intended as a resource for researchers studying the immune response to SARS-CoV-2, is where the repertoires were released. Study-wide findings and limitations: How much clinical and demographic metadata was included differed by source and by participant, and the metadata was provided uncurated.

The CDR3 numbers 11 residues from cysteine through phenylalanine. Only the CDR3 DNA stays, 33 bases, in frame from base 1. The V and J ends are trimmed by 4 bases and 6 bases, leaving 7 bases between them. CDR1 LGHDT and CDR2 YNNKEL were looked up in the germline V gene (reference sequence). Regarding this clone: The clone's antigen remains unknown. Nothing much larger sits one base from this clone, and base qualities are not available.

Each collaborating institution followed its own protocols to collect whole blood in K2EDTA tubes. For TCRbeta analysis, collaborator samples were shipped as frozen whole blood, as isolated PBMCs, or as DNA extracted from either sample type. The immunoSEQ Assay, a bias-controlled multiplex PCR, was used to amplify TCRbeta CDR3 regions from genomic DNA. As for the authors' bioinformatics: The number of nucleated cells in each sample was estimated from the amplification of reference gene primers within the assay. To quantify the absolute abundance of each unique TCRbeta CDR3 rearrangement, sequence reads were collapsed and filtered. For each sample, productive Simpson clonality was calculated as the square root of Simpson's diversity index across productive rearrangements. TCRdb mirrors the immuneACCESS table, restricted to in-frame sequences. Some clones are absent from its copies; in checked studies, under half trace to an unresolved V gene, and the reason for the others is unknown. That table is the source of V, J and clone size, and D and trimming were worked out from the DNA. The sample contains about 160,000 clones, around 84% of them found a single time. Over 3% of the sample is in the top ten clones.

Sequencing was carried out using peripheral blood. The chain joins TRBV3-1 (or the pseudogene TRBV3-2) to TRBJ2-7; matching of 6 bases hints at TRBD1 as the D gene. The TCR comes from a human donor with acute or convalescent COVID-19. The donor label of this sample is uncertain. In nucleotide form, the sequence is TGTGCCAGCAGCCGGGGGCTCGAGCAGTACTTC. It translates to CASSRGLEQYF.